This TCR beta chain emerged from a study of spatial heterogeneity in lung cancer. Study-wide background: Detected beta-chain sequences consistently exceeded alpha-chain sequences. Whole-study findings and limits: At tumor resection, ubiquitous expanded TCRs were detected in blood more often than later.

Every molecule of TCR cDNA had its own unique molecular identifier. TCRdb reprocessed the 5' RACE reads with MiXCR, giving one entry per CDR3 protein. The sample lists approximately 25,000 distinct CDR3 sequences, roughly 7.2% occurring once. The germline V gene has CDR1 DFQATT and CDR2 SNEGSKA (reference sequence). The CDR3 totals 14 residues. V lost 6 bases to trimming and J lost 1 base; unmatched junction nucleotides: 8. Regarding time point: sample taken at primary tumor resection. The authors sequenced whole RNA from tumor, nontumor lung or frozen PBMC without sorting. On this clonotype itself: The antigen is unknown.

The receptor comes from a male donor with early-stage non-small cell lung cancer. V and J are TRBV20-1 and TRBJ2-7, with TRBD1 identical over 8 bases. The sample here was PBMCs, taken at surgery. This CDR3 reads CSARTGSYSYEQYF. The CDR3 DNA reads TGCAGTGCAAGGACAGGGTCTTATTCCTACGAGCAGTACTTC.